This T cell receptor beta chain was captured in a study of shared clonotypes between healthy human individuals. Study-wide background: CD4 naive and CD4 memory each took three plates per donor, while CD8 naive took two and CD8 memory one. Study-level points and caveats: Only blood was sampled, and tissue TCR repertoires likely differ from blood ones. Naive CD4 clonotypes were shared across a handful of donors at roughly 5.3%.

The data were produced by immunoSEQ multiplex PCR, yet TCRdb's version contains in-frame clones alone and is incomplete. The sample records around 2.1 million clones, roughly 91% being singletons. Positively selected for CCR7, the CD45RO-negative cells used as naive CD8 cells excluded terminally differentiated effector memory CD45RA+ cells. Details on this clone: Antigen: not known. The identical CDR3 is also encoded by other nucleotide sequences in the sample.

Trimming removed 8 bases at V and 2 bases at J, with 4 bases between. Germline V gene data show CDR1 as SGHAT and CDR2 as FQNNGV. The CDR3 runs to 10 residues. The origin of this receptor is a man aged 18 to 29 in good health. Some clones in this sample may be carry-over from other donors' samples. Sequencing input: naive CD8+ T cells from PBMCs. The V and J genes are TRBV11-2 and TRBJ2-7; D gene uncertain. CDR3 in amino acids: CASGAYEQYF. The DNA for the CDR3 is TGTGCCAGCGGCGCCTACGAGCAGTACTTC.